What follows are 27 T cell receptor beta chains derived from one specimen sequenced in a study of T-cell memory formation after mild COVID-19. A single record per CDR3 protein comes from TCRdb applying MiXCR to the 5' RACE reads. The sample consists of around 200,000 distinct CDR3 sequences, approximately 17% of them appearing once. The sample consisted of PBMCs or a T cell subset sorted from them (not recorded which). These receptors all come from a man younger than 35 who had mild COVID-19 (a few samples of this study predate the infection). Cell type and time point are not known.

This clonotype has a count of ten or more. The CDR3 region is CATSREFGTGMAYEQYF. As DNA, the CDR3 is TGTGCCACCAGCAGAGAATTTGGGACAGGCATGGCCTACGAGCAGTACTTC. The chain employs TRBV15 and TRBJ2-7; 8 nucleotides line up with TRBD1. V trimming: 0 bases; J trimming: 2 bases; junction bases outside the gene matches: 9. CDR3 length equals 17 residues. From germline, CDR1 is LNHNV and CDR2 YYDKDF (reference sequence).

This clonotype occurred a few times. The chain has TRBV27 and TRBJ1-1; TRBD1 is a possible D gene (6 bases). The CDR3 consists of 16 residues. CDR1 is MNHEY and CDR2 is SMNVEV in the germline V gene (reference sequence). Trimming shortened V by 3 bases and J by 6 bases, and 20 bases separated the two germline ends. CDR3: CASSFYGQGHGAEAFF. The CDR3 nucleotides are TGTGCCAGCAGTTTCTACGGTCAGGGACATGGGGCTGAAGCTTTCTTT.

This clonotype was found a few times. V gene TRBV7-8 combines with J gene TRBJ2-5, with D perhaps given as TRBD1 or TRBD2 (5 bases each). V was shortened by 1 base and J by 7 bases, with 16 bases between the two germline ends. The CDR3 sequence is 15 residues long. Germline CDR1 is SGHVS and CDR2 is FQNEAQ. The CDR3 loop is CASSLETWGPPTQYF. For the CDR3, the DNA is TGTGCCAGCAGCTTAGAGACTTGGGGACCCCCGACCCAGTACTTC. The complete variable domain, with remaining parts taken from reference TRBV7-8 and TRBJ2-5, reads GAGVSQSPRYKVAKRGQDVALRCDPISGHVSLFWYQQALGQGPEFLTYFQNEAQLDKSGLPSDRFFAERPEGSVSTLKIQRTQQEDSAVYLCASSLETWGPPTQYFGPGTRLLVL.

V is TRBV7-3 and J is TRBJ1-1, with TRBD1 identical over 7 bases. With V trimmed by 5 bases and J by 4 bases, 7 bases remained unmatched. Germline CDR1 reads SGHTA; CDR2 reads FQGTGA. CDR3 length: 14 amino acids. CDR3 amino acids: CASSQGGLSTEAFF. The DNA of the CDR3 is TGTGCCAGCAGCCAGGGGGGGTTAAGCACTGAAGCTTTCTTT.

This clonotype was observed many times. The V gene is TRBV7-2, the J gene TRBJ2-3; TRBD2 agrees at 12 bases. The J segment lost 1 base and the V segment lost 5 bases, leaving 7 bases of the junction unmatched. CDR1 SGHTA and CDR2 FQGNSA come from the germline V gene. The CDR3 sequence is 17 residues long. CDR3 sequence reads: CASSKRLAGDRTDTQYF. In DNA, the CDR3 is TGTGCCAGCAGCAAACGACTAGCGGGGGACCGCACAGATACGCAGTATTTT.

The chain has TRBV11-2 and TRBJ1-6; tentative D call: TRBD1 (5 bases). CDR3 length equals 14 residues. Trimming cost V 5 bases and J 14 bases, with 19 bases left between them. CDR1 and CDR2 from the germline V gene are SGHAT and FQNNGV. CDR3 amino acids: CASSLELGGPTLHF. The CDR3 DNA reads TGTGCCAGCAGCCTCGAACTGGGGGGTCCCACCCTCCACTTT.

This clonotype has more than one count but fewer than ten. The rearrangement links TRBV27 to TRBJ2-1; maybe TRBD2 (5 bases). The CDR3 extends over 12 amino acids. Trimming pared 7 bases from V and 7 bases from J, leaving 11 bases between. CDR1 MNHEY and CDR2 SMNVEV come from the germline V gene (reference sequence). This CDR3 is CASISGLNEQFF. In nucleotides, the CDR3 is TGTGCCAGCATCTCCGGACTGAATGAGCAGTTCTTC.

V usage is TRBV11-2 and J usage is TRBJ1-3, with D perhaps matching TRBD1 (5 bases). The V and J ends lost 5 bases and 4 bases respectively, with 18 bases between them. Germline CDR1 SGHAT, CDR2 FQNNGV. The CDR3 is made up of 16 amino acids. Here the CDR3 reads CASSRTGTSMGNTIYF. In DNA, the CDR3 is TGTGCCAGCAGCCGGACCGGGACCTCGATGGGAAACACCATATATTTT.

This clonotype was seen a few times. The V gene is TRBV12-3 or TRBV12-4, the J gene TRBJ1-1; TRBD1 is a possible D gene (5 bases). The CDR3 spans 13 residues. V was pared by 3 bases and J by 3 bases, with 8 bases between. CDR3 region: CASSFGRDTEAFF. DNA for the CDR3: TGTGCCAGCAGTTTCGGCAGGGACACTGAAGCTTTCTTT.

This CDR3 is CSVPGRGGNEQFF. In nucleotides, the CDR3 is TGCAGTGTCCCTGGGCGGGGTGGCAATGAGCAGTTCTTC. The J gene is TRBJ2-1, the V gene TRBV20-1; TRBD2 is a possible D gene (6 bases). The V end was cut by 7 bases, the J end by 6 bases, with 16 bases between. The CDR3 covers 13 residues. In germline, CDR1 is DFQATT, CDR2 SNEGSKA (reference sequence).

This chain connects TRBV12-3 or TRBV12-4 to TRBJ1-3; no clear D. Between the trimmed V and J ends, which lost 1 base and 2 bases, there was a span of 9 bases. The CDR3 spans 15 residues. In DNA, the CDR3 is TGTGCCAGCAGTTTAGGGCAGACCCCTGGAAACACCATATATTTT. The encoded protein is CASSLGQTPGNTIYF.

This clonotype was counted between two and nine times. A junction boundary mismatches the germline segment, possibly from a read error. CDR3 residues: CASREAYRDWASGYTF. CDR3 nucleotides: TGTGCCAGCAGGGAAGCCTACAGGGACTGGGCCTCTGGCTACACCTTC. This chain uses TRBV2 with TRBJ1-2; a weak D match, TRBD1 (6 bases). This CDR3 is built from 16 residues. Germline values: CDR1 SNHLY, CDR2 FYNNEI. Full variable domain (rest looked up from reference TRBV2 and TRBJ1-2): EPEVTQTPSHQVTQMGQEVILRCVPISNHLYFYWYRQILGQKVEFLVSFYNNEISEKSEIFDDQFSVERPDGSNFTLKIRSTKLEDSAMYFCASREAYRDWASGYTFGSGTRLTVV.

The chain uses TRBV6-1 and TRBJ1-1; 10 bases agree with TRBD1. V shed 4 bases, J shed 7 bases, and the junction held 6 bases outside the gene matches. Germline CDR1 MNHNS, CDR2 SASEGT. The CDR3 extends over 14 amino acids. CDR3 sequence (DNA): TGTGCCAGCAGTGCGTGGGACAGGGGTATTGAAGCTTTCTTT. The encoded protein is CASSAWDRGIEAFF.

This clonotype was detected only a few times. The chain combines TRBV7-9 with TRBJ2-5; 7 bases are a match to TRBD1. CDR3 length: 17 residues. The V and J ends lost 6 bases and 0 bases, in that order; junction bases with no gene match: 13. Germline values: CDR1 SEHNR, CDR2 FQNEAQ (reference sequence). CDR3 bases: TGTGCCAGCAGACAGAAGCCGGGACAGAGATACCAAGAGACCCAGTACTTC. This translates into CASRQKPGQRYQETQYF.

This sequence joins TRBV5-1 and TRBJ2-1; the D gene could be TRBD1 or TRBD2 (5 bases each). Germline V gene lookup returns CDR1 SGHRS and CDR2 YFSETQ. The CDR3 loop spans 15 amino acids. Trimming pared 0 bases from V and 4 bases from J, leaving 11 bases between. CDR3 sequence (DNA): TGCGCCAGCAGCTTGGGGGGGTCTGGTTACAATGAGCAGTTCTTC. Its translation: CASSLGGSGYNEQFF.

This chain joins TRBV9 and TRBJ2-3; 7 bases agree with TRBD1. V was pared by 0 bases and J by 1 base, with 8 bases of the junction left unmatched. The CDR3 consists of 17 residues. Germline V gene sequence: CDR1 SGDLS, CDR2 YYNGEE. The CDR3 DNA reads as TGTGCCAGCAGCGTAGCCCCCGGTGGACAGGGCACAGATACGCAGTATTTT. It specifies CASSVAPGGQGTDTQYF.

This chain uses TRBV18 with TRBJ2-5; tentatively, D is TRBD2 (5 bases). The V and J ends lost 3 bases and 1 base respectively, with 21 bases between them. The germline V gene encodes CDR1 KGHSH and CDR2 LQKENI. The CDR3 is 18 residues long. CDR3 DNA: TGTGCCAGCTCACCCCCACTTCCGGCCGGGGTAATCCAAGAGACCCAGTACTTC. It translates to CASSPPLPAGVIQETQYF.

This clonotype was seen more than once but under ten times. This rearrangement joins TRBV20-1 to TRBJ2-1, with D possibly being TRBD1 (6 bases). V lost 5 bases and J lost 6, with 11 bases in between. Germline CDR1 is DFQATT and CDR2 is SNEGSKA (reference sequence). CDR3 length equals 12 residues. CDR3 amino acids: CSAPDRVNEQFF. For the CDR3, the DNA is TGCAGTGCTCCGGACAGAGTCAATGAGCAGTTCTTC.

A few counts support this clonotype. The V and J genes are TRBV20-1 and TRBJ2-5, with D possibly matching TRBD1 (6 bases). The germline V gene has CDR1 DFQATT and CDR2 SNEGSKA (reference sequence). This CDR3 comprises 13 residues. The V and J ends lost 5 bases and 2 bases respectively, with 12 bases between them. CDR3 sequence: CSAVGTSQETQYF. The CDR3 DNA is TGCAGTGCTGTAGGGACATCACAAGAGACCCAGTACTTC.

The CDR3 sequence: CASSATKGMNTEAFF. CDR3 sequence (DNA): TGCGCCAGCAGCGCGACAAAAGGGATGAACACTGAAGCTTTCTTT. V and J are TRBV5-1 and TRBJ1-1; D gene unclear. The CDR3 is 15 amino acids. Germline CDR1 reads SGHRS; CDR2 reads YFSETQ. Trimming took 4 bases from V and 0 from J, leaving 13 bases between them.

This chain uses TRBV28 with TRBJ2-1; D not certain. V dropped 7 bases and J dropped 7 bases, with 11 bases sitting between them. Germline lookup yields CDR1 MDHEN and CDR2 SYDVKM. The CDR3 covers 12 residues. The CDR3, as DNA: TGTGCCAGCACACCCCTATGGAATGAGCAGTTCTTC. Amino acids: CASTPLWNEQFF.

CDR3 in DNA: TGTGCCACCAGGAGACTAGCGGGGGGACTGAACACCGGGGAGCTGTTTTTT. Its protein is CATRRLAGGLNTGELFF. V and J are TRBV24-1 and TRBJ2-2; 13 bases align to TRBD2. The CDR3 extends over 17 amino acids. J gave up 1 base and V 7 bases, and 5 bases lay outside the gene matches. Germline assignment: CDR1 KGHDR and CDR2 SFDVKD.

In its sample, this clonotype was seen a few times. The rearrangement joins TRBV25-1 to TRBJ2-2; D is unclear. CDR3 length: 15 residues. The V gene lost 3 bases and the J gene lost 2 bases, with 10 bases spanning the gap. In germline, CDR1 is MGHDK, CDR2 SYGVNS. CDR3: CASSDRQFNTGELFF. CDR3 in DNA: TGTGCCAGCAGTGACCGTCAGTTTAACACCGGGGAGCTGTTTTTT.

This chain joins TRBV9 and TRBJ1-1; the D is unclear. Between the trimmed V and J ends, which lost 2 bases and 0 bases, there was a span of 17 bases. The germline CDR1 and CDR2 sequences are SGDLS and YYNGEE. The CDR3 is made up of 17 amino acids. CDR3 residues: CASSVGSGAFMNTEAFF. As DNA, the CDR3 is TGTGCCAGCAGCGTTGGTTCAGGTGCATTCATGAACACTGAAGCTTTCTTT.

The CDR3 DNA reads as TGTGCCAGCAGCCAAGATCAGGCGGGGAGGACTGAAGCTTTCTTT. Its protein product is CASSQDQAGRTEAFF. The V call is TRBV4-2, the J call TRBJ1-1; D gene unclear. The CDR3 covers 15 residues. Between the trimmed V and J ends, which lost 0 bases and 5 bases, there was a span of 13 bases. Germline-derived CDR1 and CDR2 are LGHNA and YNFKEQ.

This clonotype was seen many times. This rearrangement joins TRBV7-3 to TRBJ1-1; TRBD1 aligns across 8 bases. CDR3 length equals 13 residues. Germline CDR1 reads SGHTA; CDR2 reads FQGTGA. After removal of 5 bases from V and 9 bases from J, the junction contained 8 bases not matched to a gene. CDR3 region: CASSLGTGGKAFF. CDR3 bases: TGTGCCAGCAGCCTAGGGACAGGCGGAAAAGCTTTCTTT.

This chain links TRBV27 with TRBJ1-6; D may be TRBD1 (5 bases). The CDR3 is made up of 16 amino acids. Germline CDR1 reads MNHEY; CDR2 reads SMNVEV (reference sequence). Trimming removed 6 bases at V and 6 bases at J, with 18 bases between. For the CDR3, the DNA is TGTGCCAGCAGAAAAATGGCCGGGACGGGTAATTCACCCCTCCACTTT. Amino acid sequence: CASRKMAGTGNSPLHF.